The clone carrying this T cell receptor (beta chain) has at least ten counts. Its antigen is unidentified. The sample belongs to a study of response to subunit inactivated influenza vaccine. General study results and limits: The authors offered the suggestion that each seasonal influenza vaccination recruits few new T cells.

TCRdb reanalysed the RT-PCR reads using MiXCR and keeps one entry per CDR3 protein. The table has more than 600,000 distinct CDR3 sequences, 18% seen once. This clonotype was obtained from a man between 50 and 59 years old who received an inactivated influenza vaccine. The sequenced sample was PBMCs from blood, obtained more than 4 days after vaccination.

Here the CDR3 reads CASSTGPYEQYF. In DNA form, the CDR3 reads TGTGCCAGCAGTACAGGTCCCTACGAGCAGTACTTC. This sequence joins TRBV28 and TRBJ2-7, with D tentatively TRBD1 (5 bases). Germline CDR1 is MDHEN and CDR2 is SYDVKM. The CDR3 spans 12 residues. Trimming took 5 bases from V and 2 from J, leaving 7 bases between them.